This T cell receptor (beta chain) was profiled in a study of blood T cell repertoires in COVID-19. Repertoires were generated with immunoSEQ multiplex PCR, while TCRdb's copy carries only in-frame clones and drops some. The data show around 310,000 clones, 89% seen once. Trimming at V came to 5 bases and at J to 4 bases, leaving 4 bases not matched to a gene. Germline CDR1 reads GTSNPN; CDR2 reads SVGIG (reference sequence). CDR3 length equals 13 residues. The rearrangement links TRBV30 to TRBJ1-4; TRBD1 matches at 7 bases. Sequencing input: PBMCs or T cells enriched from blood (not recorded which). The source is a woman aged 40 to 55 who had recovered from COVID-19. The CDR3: CAWGTDRNEKLFF. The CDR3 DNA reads TGTGCCTGGGGGACAGACCGTAATGAAAAACTGTTTTTT.